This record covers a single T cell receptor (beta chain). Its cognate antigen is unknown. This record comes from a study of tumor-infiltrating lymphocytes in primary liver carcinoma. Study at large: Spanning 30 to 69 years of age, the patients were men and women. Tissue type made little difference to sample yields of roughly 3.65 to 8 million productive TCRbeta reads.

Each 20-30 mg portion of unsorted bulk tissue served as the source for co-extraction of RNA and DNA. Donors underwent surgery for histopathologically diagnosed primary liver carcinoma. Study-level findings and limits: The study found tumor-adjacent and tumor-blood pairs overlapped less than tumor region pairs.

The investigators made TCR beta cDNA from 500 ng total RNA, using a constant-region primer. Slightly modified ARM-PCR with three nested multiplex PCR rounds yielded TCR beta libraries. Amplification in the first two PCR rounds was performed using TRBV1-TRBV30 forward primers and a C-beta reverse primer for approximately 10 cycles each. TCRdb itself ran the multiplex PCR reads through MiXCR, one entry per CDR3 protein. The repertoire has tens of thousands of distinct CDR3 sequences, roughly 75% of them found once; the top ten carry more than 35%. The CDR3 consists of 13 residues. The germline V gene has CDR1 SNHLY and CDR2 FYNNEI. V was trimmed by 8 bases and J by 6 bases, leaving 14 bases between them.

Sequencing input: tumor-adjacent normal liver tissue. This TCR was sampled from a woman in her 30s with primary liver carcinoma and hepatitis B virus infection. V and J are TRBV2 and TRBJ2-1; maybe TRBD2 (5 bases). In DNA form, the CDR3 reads TGTGCCAGCCCAGGACTCCCGGTCAATGAGCAGTTCTTC. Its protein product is CASPGLPVNEQFF.